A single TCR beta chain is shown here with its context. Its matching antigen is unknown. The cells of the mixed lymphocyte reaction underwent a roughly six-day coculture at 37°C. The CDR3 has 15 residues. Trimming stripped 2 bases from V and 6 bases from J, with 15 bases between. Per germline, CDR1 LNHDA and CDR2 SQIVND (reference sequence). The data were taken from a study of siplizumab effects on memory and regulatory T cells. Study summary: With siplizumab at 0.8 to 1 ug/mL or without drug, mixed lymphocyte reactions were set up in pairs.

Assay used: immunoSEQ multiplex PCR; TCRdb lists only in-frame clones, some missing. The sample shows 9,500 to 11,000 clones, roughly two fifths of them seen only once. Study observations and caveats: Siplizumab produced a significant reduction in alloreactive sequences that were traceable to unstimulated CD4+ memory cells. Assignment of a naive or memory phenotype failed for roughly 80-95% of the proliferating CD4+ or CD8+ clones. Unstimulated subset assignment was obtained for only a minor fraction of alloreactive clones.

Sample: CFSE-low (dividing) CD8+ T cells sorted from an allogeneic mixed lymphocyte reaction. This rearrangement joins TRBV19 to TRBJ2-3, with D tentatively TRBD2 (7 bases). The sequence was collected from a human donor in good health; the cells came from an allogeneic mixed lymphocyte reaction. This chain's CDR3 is CASSILSGGQDTQYF. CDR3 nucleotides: TGTGCCAGTAGTATACTCTCCGGGGGGCAGGATACGCAGTATTTT.